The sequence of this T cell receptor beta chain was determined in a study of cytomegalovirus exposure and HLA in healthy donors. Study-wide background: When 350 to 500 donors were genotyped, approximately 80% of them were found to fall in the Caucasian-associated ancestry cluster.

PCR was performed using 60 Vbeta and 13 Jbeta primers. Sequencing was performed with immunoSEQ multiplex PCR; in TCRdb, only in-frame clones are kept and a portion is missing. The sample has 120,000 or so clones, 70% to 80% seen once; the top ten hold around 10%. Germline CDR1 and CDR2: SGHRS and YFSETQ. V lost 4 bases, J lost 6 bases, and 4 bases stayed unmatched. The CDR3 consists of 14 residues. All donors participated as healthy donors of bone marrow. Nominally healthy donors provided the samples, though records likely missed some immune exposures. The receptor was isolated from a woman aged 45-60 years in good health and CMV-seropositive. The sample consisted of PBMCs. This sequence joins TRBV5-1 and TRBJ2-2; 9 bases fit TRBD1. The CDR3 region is CASSTGQGPGELFF. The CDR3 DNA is TGCGCCAGCAGCACCGGACAGGGGCCCGGGGAGCTGTTTTTT.